The 7 T cell receptor beta chains listed next were all sequenced from one sample in a study of T cells after yellow fever vaccination. TCRdb processed the 5' RACE reads anew with MiXCR; each CDR3 protein has one entry. The table has 250,000 to 400,000 distinct CDR3 sequences, approximately 4.5% seen once; the top ten hold roughly 19%. The starting material was PBMCs, obtained 15 days after the yellow fever booster vaccination. These receptors were collected from a man younger than 30 who received the YFV17D yellow fever vaccine.

This clonotype was seen a few times. This chain connects TRBV4-1 to TRBJ1-1; D gene ambiguous. V was cut by 0 bases and J by 11 bases, with 13 bases left in between. Germline CDR1 and CDR2: MGHRA and YSYEKL. This CDR3 has 13 residues. This chain's CDR3 is CASSQDFEGSAFF. CDR3 DNA sequence: TGCGCCAGCAGCCAAGACTTCGAAGGGTCGGCTTTCTTT.

V is TRBV7-6 and J is TRBJ2-3; D gene ambiguous. Trimming removed 1 base from V and 2 bases from J, with 10 bases in between. Germline V gene lookup returns CDR1 SGHVS and CDR2 FNYEAQ. The CDR3 totals 15 residues. This CDR3 is CASSLDSLNTDTQYF. DNA for the CDR3: TGTGCCAGCAGCTTAGACTCCCTAAACACAGATACGCAGTATTTT.

This clonotype was seen a few times. The gene calls are TRBV12-3 or TRBV12-4 and TRBJ2-2; TRBD1 is a possible D gene (7 bases). The CDR3 has 15 amino acids. Trimming cost V 4 bases and J 4 bases, with 13 bases left between them. The CDR3 bases are TGTGCCAGCAGTTCCCGACAGGGAGGCACCGGGGAGCTGTTTTTT. Translating it yields CASSSRQGGTGELFF.

This clonotype was detected many times. V usage is TRBV29-1 and J usage is TRBJ2-3; D is unclear. This CDR3 has 12 amino acids. Germline CDR1 is SQVTM and CDR2 is ANQGSEA. V was pared by 5 bases and J by 0 bases, with 6 bases between. CDR3 sequence reads: CSVFWSTDTQYF. The CDR3 DNA is TGCAGCGTTTTTTGGAGCACAGATACGCAGTATTTT.

The table lists this clonotype with many counts. The chain links TRBV5-1 to TRBJ2-3; 10 bases fit TRBD2. In germline, CDR1 is SGHRS, CDR2 YFSETQ. The CDR3 contains 15 residues. The junction had 2 bases not matched to a gene; V was cut back by 2 bases and J by 2 bases. DNA of the CDR3: TGCGCCAGCAGCTTCCTAGCGGGGGTCACAGATACGCAGTATTTT. Translated: CASSFLAGVTDTQYF. The full variable domain, in which reference TRBV5-1 and TRBJ2-3 provide the parts outside the CDR3, is KAGVTQTPRYLIKTRGQQVTLSCSPISGHRSVSWYQQTPGQGLQFLFEYFSETQRNKGNFPGRFSGRQFSNSRSEMNVSTLELGDSALYLCASSFLAGVTDTQYFGPGTRLTVL.

On this clonotype itself: At one end the junction does not follow the germline gene, possibly because of a read error. V usage is TRBV6-5 and J usage is TRBJ1-2; D remains ambiguous. The CDR3 is 13 amino acids. Germline lookup yields CDR1 MNHEY and CDR2 SVGAGI. The CDR3 spells CASSLTEDYSYTF. The CDR3, as DNA: TGTGCCAGCAGTTTGACGGAAGACTATAGCTACACCTTC.

This clonotype was seen ten or more times. The chain combines TRBV12-3 or TRBV12-4 with TRBJ1-4; unclear D gene. V gave up 6 bases and J gave up 7 bases, with 18 bases separating them. This CDR3 spans 15 amino acids. This CDR3 is CASSVTRGRGEKLFF. CDR3 DNA: TGTGCCAGCAGCGTCACGCGGGGTAGAGGTGAAAAACTGTTTTTT.